Listed below are T cell receptor beta chains from one sample, sequenced in a study of OX40 agonist ivuxolimab in advanced cancers. The data were produced by immunoSEQ multiplex PCR, yet TCRdb's version contains in-frame clones alone and is incomplete. The data contain about 64,000 clones, roughly 84% of them singletons. The material sequenced was CD4+ or CD8+ T cells sorted from blood, taken in a trial of the OX40 agonist ivuxolimab. The source is an adult with an advanced solid tumor such as melanoma, head and neck, liver or kidney cancer. Each CDR3 is given with its conserved first and last residue. D genes are given only for firm matches. Size is omitted from some rows. Given values are once, few, many or a class for expanded clones.

d_gene: TRBD2
v_gene: TRBV27
abundance: .
j_gene: TRBJ2-1
CDR3nt: TGTGCCAGCAGGCTACGGGAGGTGGCGCCGGATGAGCAGTTCTTC
CDR3aa: CASRLREVAPDEQFF

d_gene: .
v_gene: TRBV19
abundance: .
j_gene: TRBJ2-5
CDR3nt: TGTGCCAGTAGTATACAAAAGGCCGCAAAAGAGACCCAGTACTTC
CDR3aa: CASSIQKAAKETQYF

d_gene: .
v_gene: TRBV27
abundance: .
j_gene: TRBJ2-7
CDR3nt: TGTGCCAGCAGTCCGGAAGGGCCCTACGAGCAGTACTTC
CDR3aa: CASSPEGPYEQYF

d_gene: .
v_gene: TRBV11-1
abundance: .
j_gene: TRBJ2-1
CDR3nt: TGTGCCAGCAGCTTATTAGGCAGCCCCAATGAGCAGTTCTTC
CDR3aa: CASSLLGSPNEQFF

d_gene: TRBD1
v_gene: TRBV11-2
abundance: few
j_gene: TRBJ2-5
CDR3nt: TGTGCCAGCAGCCCTAGACAGGGCTTTGCGACCCAGTACTTC
CDR3aa: CASSPRQGFATQYF

d_gene: TRBD2
v_gene: TRBV10-3
abundance: .
j_gene: TRBJ2-3
CDR3nt: TGTGCCATCAGTGATACTAGCGGAAGCACAGATACGCAGTATTTT
CDR3aa: CAISDTSGSTDTQYF

d_gene: TRBD1
v_gene: TRBV7-9
abundance: .
j_gene: TRBJ1-1
CDR3nt: TGTGCCAGCAGCCGACAGGGGGATAACACTGAAGCTTTCTTT
CDR3aa: CASSRQGDNTEAFF

d_gene: TRBD1
v_gene: TRBV2
abundance: .
j_gene: TRBJ2-7
CDR3nt: TGTGCCAGTCGGACAGGGAACTACGAGCAGTACTTC
CDR3aa: CASRTGNYEQYF

d_gene: TRBD2
v_gene: TRBV7-2
abundance: .
j_gene: TRBJ2-5
CDR3nt: TGTGCCAGCAGCTTACAAGCGGGGGGGCATGAGACCCAGTACTTC
CDR3aa: CASSLQAGGHETQYF

d_gene: TRBD1
v_gene: TRBV19
abundance: .
j_gene: TRBJ1-6
CDR3nt: TGTGCCAGTAGTATAGCAGGACAGGGGTTTGGTTCACCCCTCCACTTT
CDR3aa: CASSIAGQGFGSPLHF

d_gene: .
v_gene: TRBV6-5
abundance: .
j_gene: TRBJ2-2
CDR3nt: TGTGCCAGCAGTTACAATGGAGACCCCGGGGAGCTGTTTTTT
CDR3aa: CASSYNGDPGELFF

d_gene: .
v_gene: TRBV5-3
abundance: .
j_gene: TRBJ1-3
CDR3nt: TGTGTCAGAAGCTGGAGACTAGAGAAGGTGGGTGGAAACACCATATATTTT
CDR3aa: CVRSWRLEKVGGNTIYF

d_gene: .
v_gene: TRBV15
abundance: .
j_gene: TRBJ1-5
CDR3nt: TGTGCCACCAGCAGAGAGGGGGGAAATCAGCCCCAGCATTTT
CDR3aa: CATSREGGNQPQHF

d_gene: .
v_gene: TRBV7-9
abundance: .
j_gene: TRBJ1-1
CDR3nt: TGTGCCAGCAGCTTATTTTCAGGGGCGCTCCCTGAAGCTTTCTTT
CDR3aa: CASSLFSGALPEAFF

d_gene: TRBD2
v_gene: TRBV7-6
abundance: once
j_gene: TRBJ2-3
CDR3nt: TGTGCCAGCAGCTTAGCGATAGGTAGCGGGAGCAGTGATACGCAGTATTTT
CDR3aa: CASSLAIGSGSSDTQYF

d_gene: .
v_gene: TRBV10-3
abundance: few
j_gene: TRBJ2-3
CDR3nt: TGTGCCAGCCGGGACGGAGGCACAGATACGCAGTATTTT
CDR3aa: CASRDGGTDTQYF

d_gene: TRBD1
v_gene: TRBV6-1
abundance: .
j_gene: TRBJ1-3
CDR3nt: TGTGCCAGCCGACAGGGGAGCTCTGGAAACACCATATATTTT
CDR3aa: CASRQGSSGNTIYF

d_gene: TRBD1
v_gene: TRBV4-2
abundance: .
j_gene: TRBJ1-1
CDR3nt: TGTGCCAGCAGCCAAGCGGGACAGGGCAACACTGAAGCTTTCTTT
CDR3aa: CASSQAGQGNTEAFF

d_gene: TRBD1
v_gene: TRBV10-3
abundance: .
j_gene: TRBJ2-3
CDR3nt: TGTGCCACCAAACTACAGGGGGGAGACACAGATACGCAGTATTTT
CDR3aa: CATKLQGGDTDTQYF

d_gene: TRBD1
v_gene: TRBV10-3
abundance: .
j_gene: TRBJ1-1
CDR3nt: TGTGCCATCAGAGAGACAGGGGCCTTGAACACTGAAGCTTTCTTT
CDR3aa: CAIRETGALNTEAFF

d_gene: .
v_gene: TRBV28
abundance: .
j_gene: TRBJ2-1
CDR3nt: TGTGCCAGCACCCCCGGGGGGCGCAATGAGCAGTTCTTC
CDR3aa: CASTPGGRNEQFF

d_gene: TRBD1
v_gene: TRBV5-1
abundance: .
j_gene: TRBJ1-2
CDR3nt: TGCGCCAGCAGCACCGGACAGGACAGCACCTTC
CDR3aa: CASSTGQDSTF